This T cell receptor beta chain was observed in a study of cytotoxic CD8 clonotypes in ibrutinib-treated CLL. General study results and limits: Shared public clonotypes were rare, and on treatment they either got smaller or stayed the same.

Depths of 1 in 200,000 to 1 in 1 million T cells were the sequencing target. Libraries were prepared by immunoSEQ multiplex PCR; TCRdb keeps only in-frame clonotypes and omits some of them. The table includes about 140,000 clones, around 77% detected once. This clone was detected only a few times. Its antigen is not identified. The origin of this receptor is a human donor with chronic lymphocytic leukemia. The sample here was PBMCs, taken after 12 months of ibrutinib treatment.

CDR3 region: CAISELNRGEQYF. The CDR3 DNA reads TGTGCCATCAGTGAGTTGAACAGGGGCGAGCAGTACTTC. The V gene is TRBV10-3, the J gene TRBJ2-7, with 7 bases identical to TRBD1. The trim removed 1 base at V and 6 bases at J, leaving 3 bases unmatched. The CDR3 has 13 amino acids. Germline CDR1 and CDR2: ENHRY and SYGVKD.